This passage covers 5 T cell receptor beta chains from one sample sequenced in a study of T cell repertoires in cytomegalovirus infection. One entry per CDR3 protein results from TCRdb running MiXCR on the reads. The table has 740,000 or so distinct CDR3 sequences, 35% to 40% seen once. The source material was PBMCs. The receptors derive from a human donor in good health (CMV status not recorded). Some clones in this sample may be carry-over from other donors' samples.

This clonotype has at least ten counts. The chain carries TRBV7-2 and TRBJ2-7, with D tentatively TRBD1 (5 bases). The CDR3 runs to 14 residues. Germline V gene lookup returns CDR1 SGHTA and CDR2 FQGNSA. V shed 0 bases and J shed 4 bases, with 10 bases lying between them. DNA of the CDR3: TGTGCCAGCAGCTTAGCCGCAGGGAAGTACGAGCAGTACTTC. Protein product: CASSLAAGKYEQYF.

The sample holds a few counts of this clonotype. The chain has TRBV7-2 and TRBJ2-2; the D gene is possibly TRBD2 (6 bases). V lost 5 bases and J lost 0, with 10 bases in between. The CDR3 is made up of 15 amino acids. CDR1 and CDR2 from the germline V gene are SGHTA and FQGNSA. The CDR3 bases are TGTGCCAGCAGCGCCCGGGGGACGAACACCGGGGAGCTGTTTTTT. Its translation is CASSARGTNTGELFF.

In regard to this clonotype: Mismatch with germline at one junction end may stem from a read error. The chain couples TRBV11-2 to TRBJ2-2, with D hard to call. The germline CDR1 and CDR2 sequences are SGHAT and FQNNGV. The CDR3 contains 15 residues. The chain's CDR3 is CASSYYPYDTRELFF. CDR3 nucleotides: TGTGCCAGCAGCTACTACCCCTATGACACCAGGGAGCTGTTTTTT.

This chain links TRBV6-6 with TRBJ2-5; D may be TRBD1 (6 bases). This CDR3 comprises 16 residues. Trimming removed 0 bases from V and 0 bases from J, with 11 bases in between. In germline, CDR1 is MNHNY, CDR2 SVGAGI (reference sequence). DNA of the CDR3: TGTGCCAGCAGTTACTCGGGGGCCCCGTACCAAGAGACCCAGTACTTC. Translated, it gives CASSYSGAPYQETQYF.

This clonotype came up a few times. The chain employs TRBV6-1 and TRBJ2-7, with 9 positions matching TRBD1. CDR3 length: 14 residues. Germline V gene sequence: CDR1 MNHNS, CDR2 SASEGT. The V gene end was trimmed by 6 bases and the J gene end by 6 bases; junction bases not matched to a gene: 9. The CDR3 is CASRMDRGTGEQYF. The CDR3 DNA sequence: TGTGCCAGCAGGATGGACAGGGGCACCGGCGAGCAGTACTTC.